This TCR beta chain is drawn from a study of T cell changes during pregnancy in multiple sclerosis. The data were produced by immunoSEQ multiplex PCR, yet TCRdb's version contains in-frame clones alone and is incomplete. The sample holds around 36,000 clones, 91% seen once. With 0 bases removed from V and 5 bases from J, the gap between germline ends came to 10 bases. This CDR3 spans 14 amino acids. CDR1 KGHSH and CDR2 LQKENI come from the germline V gene. Sequencing was performed on CD8+ T cells from peripheral blood mononuclear cells, taken before pregnancy. The source is a female donor with multiple sclerosis, enrolled in a pregnancy study. The V and J genes are TRBV18 and TRBJ1-1; D possibly corresponds to TRBD1 (5 bases). Here the CDR3 DNA reads TGTGCCAGCTCACCACCTTCGACAGCAACTGAAGCTTTCTTT. It yields the protein CASSPPSTATEAFF.